This T cell receptor (beta chain) was recorded in a study of CD8 T cells in ankylosing spondylitis. General study points: A TCR beta motif of 7 or 8 highly homologous variants appeared characteristic of ankylosing spondylitis blood. Enrichment of disease-linked clones was reportedly significant in matched ankylosing spondylitis synovial fluid. Disease-linked clones bore a CD8+ phenotype and were relatively rare in peripheral blood.

A word on this clonotype: The antigen is not known.

Using quantitative 5'-RACE with molecular barcodes, the authors made TCR beta libraries. TCRdb fed the 5' RACE reads into MiXCR, producing one record per CDR3 protein. This table holds some 700,000 distinct CDR3 sequences, around 19% found once. The germline CDR1 and CDR2 sequences are SGDLS and YYNGEE. CDR3 length: 15 amino acids. Germline trimming cut 4 bases from V and 5 bases from J; bases unmatched to any gene: 8. The chain has TRBV9 and TRBJ2-7, with 11 bases lining up with TRBD2. The receptor was derived from a male donor with ankylosing spondylitis. Sequences were obtained from blood, either unsorted or a sorted T cell fraction (not recorded which). The CDR3 region has the DNA TGTGCCAGCAGCCCTACTAGCGGGAGCGCGGACGAGCAGTACTTC. Protein: CASSPTSGSADEQYF.